The next 4 T cell receptor beta chains were all read from a single sample in a study of blood T cells in healthy people across ages. Combining a sample-barcoded 5' primer with a J-beta primer mix, a second PCR ran for roughly 6 to 11 cycles. MiXCR, run by TCRdb on the 5' RACE reads, gives a single entry per CDR3 protein. The data contain about 1.7 million distinct CDR3 sequences, roughly 30% of them singletons. What was sequenced was blood. Every receptor here comes from a woman in her thirties in good health.

This clonotype appeared many times. The chain is built from TRBV14 and TRBJ2-5, with no clear D. The CDR3 sequence is 12 residues long. Trimming stripped 3 bases from V and 5 bases from J, with 7 bases between. Germline V CDR1 and CDR2: SGHDN, FVKESK. DNA of the CDR3: TGTGCCAGCAGCCACGAGGCGGAGACCCAGTACTTC. This gives the protein CASSHEAETQYF.

This clonotype was counted between two and nine times. The junction and the germline gene differ at one end; a read error may be behind it. The chain links TRBV18 to TRBJ2-7; perhaps TRBD2 as D (6 bases). In germline, CDR1 is KGHSH, CDR2 LQKENI. This CDR3 is built from 11 residues. In nucleotides, the CDR3 is TGTGCCTGCTCACCAGGGACTGAGCAGTACTTC. Its translation: CACSPGTEQYF.

A few counts support this clonotype. The chain combines TRBV28 with TRBJ1-1; D not certain. Germline CDR1 and CDR2: MDHEN and SYDVKM. Trimming stripped 7 bases from V and 5 bases from J, with 23 bases between. The CDR3 totals 16 residues. Here the CDR3 reads CASTTPSIGLWTEAFF. The CDR3 nucleotides read TGTGCCAGCACCACACCATCAATAGGGCTTTGGACTGAAGCTTTCTTT.

This clonotype has just a few counts. One end of the junction fails to match germline, which may point to a read error. The gene calls are TRBV10-3 and TRBJ2-7; TRBD1 agrees at 7 bases. This CDR3 region has 13 residues. The V gene's germline CDR1 is ENHRY and CDR2 SYGVKD. The DNA for the CDR3 is TGTGCCGTCAGTGGTTCAGGGGGTGGTACGCAGTACTTC. Amino acids: CAVSGSGGGTQYF.